The 21 T cell receptor beta chains below were found in one sample sequenced in a study of CDR3 diversity in severe acne. Using its own MiXCR run on the PCR reads, TCRdb lists one record per CDR3 protein. In the table there are more than 80,000 distinct CDR3 sequences, around 47% of which are singletons. The sample taken for sequencing was blood. All receptors come from a male donor with severe acne vulgaris.

This clonotype was seen only once. One junction end does not reproduce the germline sequence, and a read error may be involved. The chain links TRBV3-1 to TRBJ2-5; D is possibly TRBD2 (7 bases). CDR1 LGHDT and CDR2 YNNKEL come from the germline V gene (reference sequence). The CDR3 is made up of 15 amino acids. The CDR3 reads CASSQGRGAAETQYF. In DNA form, the CDR3 reads TGTGCCAGCAGTCAAGGGAGGGGGGCGGCGGAGACCCAGTACTTC.

With regard to this clonotype: A much larger clone lies one base from this, so it may be a read error. Since the CDR3 does not end with the conserved phenylalanine or tryptophan, this likely comes from a read error. The CDR3 loop reads CASSSLSGRTGPYEQYL. CDR3 nucleotide sequence: TGTGCCAGCAGCTCCTTATCTGGCAGGACAGGGCCCTACGAGCAGTACCTC. The chain combines TRBV5-4 with TRBJ2-7, with 8 bases matching TRBD1. There are 17 residues in the CDR3. CDR1 is SGHNT, CDR2 YYREEE, per germline (reference sequence). With V trimmed by 3 bases and J by 2 bases, 13 bases remained unmatched.

The sample holds one count of this clonotype. A read error may be the cause here, since a much bigger clone is one base away. V gene TRBV2 combines with J gene TRBJ2-5, with TRBD2 identical over 8 bases. Germline V CDR1 and CDR2: SNHLY, FYNNEI. The V segment lost 8 bases and the J segment 7 bases; nucleotides outside the gene matches: 12. This CDR3 region has 14 residues. The CDR3 DNA reads TGTGCCAGCTGGGCGGGAGGAGGCTTGGGGACCCAGTACTTC. Translated, it gives CASWAGGGLGTQYF.

This clonotype was seen at least ten times. The rearrangement links TRBV6-2 or TRBV6-3 to TRBJ2-2; TRBD1 aligns across 9 bases. This CDR3 comprises 15 residues. Germline lookup yields CDR1 MNHEY and CDR2 SVGEGT. V shed 6 bases, J shed 6 bases, and the junction held 8 bases outside the gene matches. CDR3 protein: CASRKLTGGAGELFF. For the CDR3, the DNA is TGTGCCAGCAGAAAACTGACAGGGGGTGCCGGGGAGCTGTTTTTT.

Remarks on this clonotype: Germline and junction disagree at one end, which may indicate a read error. This chain joins TRBV7-2 and TRBJ2-7; 15 nucleotides align to TRBD2. The CDR3 runs 16 residues. Germline CDR1 reads SGHTA; CDR2 reads FQGNSA. CDR3 protein: CASSPGLAGGGAEQYF. The DNA for the CDR3 is TGCGCCAGCAGCCCGGGACTAGCGGGAGGAGGGGCCGAGCAGTACTTC. Full variable domain (remainder filled in from reference TRBV7-2 and TRBJ2-7): GAGVSQSPSNKVTEKGKDVELRCDPISGHTALYWYRQSLGQGLEFLIYFQGNSAPDKSGLPSDRFSAERTGGSVSTLTIQRTQQEDSAVYLCASSPGLAGGGAEQYFGPGTRLTVT.

The chain recombines TRBV29-1 with TRBJ2-3; no clear D gene. The CDR3 contains 11 residues. Deletions cut 4 bases from V and 2 bases from J, with 4 bases between. Germline CDR1 SQVTM, CDR2 ANQGSEA. The CDR3 region is CSVGPTDTQYF. The CDR3 DNA reads TGCAGCGTTGGCCCCACAGATACGCAGTATTTT.

V and J are TRBV6-4 and TRBJ2-3; 7 bases agree with TRBD2. This CDR3 has 16 amino acids. CDR1 and CDR2 from the germline V gene are MRHNA and SNTAGT. Germline trimming cut 5 bases from V and 2 bases from J; bases unmatched to any gene: 10. In DNA form, the CDR3 reads TGTGCCAGCAGTTTCCCGATCGGGGGGTTCACAGATACGCAGTATTTT. Translating gives CASSFPIGGFTDTQYF.

The rearrangement links TRBV29-1 to TRBJ2-6; tentatively, D is TRBD2 (5 bases). CDR3 length equals 15 residues. Germline CDR1 reads SQVTM; CDR2 reads ANQGSEA. Trimming stripped 3 bases from V and 4 bases from J, with 13 bases between. CDR3 DNA: TGCAGCGTTGAGGACTCAGGCACCGGGGCCAACGTCCTGACTTTC. This encodes CSVEDSGTGANVLTF.

This clonotype was seen many times. V gene TRBV15 combines with J gene TRBJ1-5; D is ambiguous. V was cut by 0 bases and J by 0 bases, with 6 bases left in between. This CDR3 is built from 15 residues. Germline loops: CDR1 LNHNV, CDR2 YYDKDF (reference sequence). CDR3 DNA: TGTGCCACCAGCAGAGATCTGAGTAGCAATCAGCCCCAGCATTTT. Protein: CATSRDLSSNQPQHF.

This clonotype has a single count. The chain joins TRBV28 to TRBJ2-7; TRBD2 matches at 9 bases. Trimming took 5 bases from V and 5 from J; bases not matched to a gene: 7. Germline CDR1 and CDR2: MDHEN and SYDVKM. The CDR3 has 14 amino acids. CDR3 DNA sequence: TGTGCCAGCAGTCTAGCGGGGTCCGACCACGAGCAGTACTTC. Translated: CASSLAGSDHEQYF.

This clonotype turned up a few times. CDR3 sequence (DNA): TGTGCCAGCCGAATTCCCGGGACAGTATACAATGAGCAGTTCTTC. Residues: CASRIPGTVYNEQFF. The V and J genes are TRBV5-4 and TRBJ2-1, with 7 bases identical to TRBD1. Germline CDR1 is SGHNT and CDR2 is YYREEE (reference sequence). This CDR3 spans 15 amino acids. The V and J ends lost 7 bases and 4 bases, in that order; junction bases with no gene match: 11.

Ten or more counts support this clonotype. V and J are TRBV6-4 and TRBJ2-2, with D unclear. Germline CDR1 reads MRHNA; CDR2 reads SNTAGT. The ends were cut back, 2 bases at V and 4 bases at J, with 8 bases in the middle. This CDR3 region has 14 residues. The CDR3 DNA reads as TGTGCCAGCAGTGACGGGGTAGGCACCGGGGAGCTGTTTTTT. This gives the protein CASSDGVGTGELFF.

In the case of this clonotype: A much larger clone lies one base from this, so it may be a read error. The chain joins TRBV6-2 or TRBV6-3 to TRBJ2-7, with D possibly being TRBD2 (5 bases). Germline V gene sequence: CDR1 MNHEY, CDR2 SVGEGT. The CDR3 loop spans 12 amino acids. The CDR3 region is CASGYSAGGQYF. The CDR3 bases are TGTGCCAGCGGTTACTCGGCAGGAGGGCAGTACTTC.

In the case of this clonotype: Possible read error: a much larger clone is one base away. This CDR3 is missing its conserved last phenylalanine or tryptophan, likely due to a read error. The rearrangement joins TRBV5-5 to TRBJ2-5; D possibly uses TRBD1 or TRBD2 (5 bases each). The CDR3 has 15 amino acids. The V gene's germline CDR1 is SGHKS and CDR2 YYEKEE (reference sequence). The V end was cut by 0 bases, the J end by 5 bases, with 14 bases between. The DNA for the CDR3 is TGTGCCAGCAGCTTGGAAGGGACCCGGACGGAGACCCAGTACCTC. The encoded protein is CASSLEGTRTETQYL.

This clonotype has at least ten counts. The chain couples TRBV9 to TRBJ2-5; D perhaps matches TRBD1 (6 bases). CDR3 length: 15 amino acids. V lost 4 bases and J 0 bases, leaving 13 bases between the germline ends. The germline CDR1 and CDR2 sequences are SGDLS and YYNGEE. CDR3 DNA sequence: TGTGCCAGCAGCCCAAACGGACAGTACCAAGAGACCCAGTACTTC. As protein: CASSPNGQYQETQYF.

This clonotype was counted many times. The V gene is TRBV11-2, the J gene TRBJ2-7, with 7 nucleotides matching TRBD2. The V and J ends lost 5 bases and 4 bases, in that order; junction bases with no gene match: 11. CDR3 length: 15 residues. Germline V lookup: CDR1 SGHAT, CDR2 FQNNGV. CDR3 residues: CASSALAVLDYEQYF. The CDR3 DNA follows: TGTGCCAGCAGCGCCCTAGCGGTTCTCGATTACGAGCAGTACTTC. Drawing the rest from reference TRBV11-2 and TRBJ2-7, the complete variable domain is EAGVAQSPRYKIIEKRQSVAFWCNPISGHATLYWYQQILGQGPKLLIQFQNNGVVDDSQLPKDRFSAERLKGVDSTLKIQPAKLEDSAVYLCASSALAVLDYEQYFGPGTRLTVT.

This clonotype was seen once. The CDR3 bases are TGTGCCAGCAGCTTTCCCTCAAACAGTGGGTCCACTGAAGCTTTCTTT. Translating gives CASSFPSNSGSTEAFF. V gene TRBV7-2 combines with J gene TRBJ1-1; no definite D call. The germline CDR1 and CDR2 sequences are SGHTA and FQGNSA. The CDR3 consists of 16 residues. The V gene lost 3 bases and the J gene lost 4 bases, with 18 bases spanning the gap.

V is TRBV19 and J is TRBJ2-3; TRBD2 matches 9 bases. The germline gives CDR1 LNHDA, CDR2 SQIVND (reference sequence). V dropped 3 bases and J dropped 2; count of bases not matched to a gene: 6. The CDR3 has 16 amino acids. Here the CDR3 DNA reads TGTGCCAGTAGTATTAGGAGACTAGCGGACACAGATACGCAGTATTTT. This encodes CASSIRRLADTDTQYF.

This clonotype was observed a handful of times. The V and J genes are TRBV25-1 and TRBJ2-7, with D maybe TRBD1 (5 bases). This CDR3 is built from 13 residues. Between the trimmed V and J ends, which lost 7 bases and 3 bases, there was a span of 13 bases. Looked up from germline, CDR1 is MGHDK and CDR2 is SYGVNS. Here the CDR3 reads CASTPGSGYEQYF. As DNA, the CDR3 is TGTGCCAGCACCCCAGGGTCTGGCTACGAGCAGTACTTC.

This clonotype was recorded a few times. A read error may account for a junction end that differs from germline. This sequence joins TRBV28 and TRBJ2-3; 8 bases agree with TRBD1. CDR1 is MDHEN and CDR2 is SYDVKM in the germline V gene. CDR3 length: 15 amino acids. The CDR3: CASSLGTGDTDTQYF. DNA for the CDR3: TGTGCCAGCAGTCTCGGGACAGGTGACACAGATACGCAGTATTTC. Full variable domain (rest looked up from reference TRBV28 and TRBJ2-3): DVKVTQSSRYLVKRTGEKVFLECVQDMDHENMFWYRQDPGLGLRLIYFSYDVKMKEKGDIPEGYSVSREKKERFSLILESASTNQTSMYLCASSLGTGDTDTQYFGPGTRLTVL.

Details on this clonotype: This may arise from a read error, as a much more abundant clone is one base away. V gene TRBV19 combines with J gene TRBJ2-3; D ambiguous. The CDR3 totals 13 residues. The V gene's germline CDR1 is LNHDA and CDR2 SQIVND (reference sequence). CDR3 DNA: TGTACCAGTAGTCCTGGTGTCAGAGATACGCAGTATTTT. This translates into CTSSPGVRDTQYF.